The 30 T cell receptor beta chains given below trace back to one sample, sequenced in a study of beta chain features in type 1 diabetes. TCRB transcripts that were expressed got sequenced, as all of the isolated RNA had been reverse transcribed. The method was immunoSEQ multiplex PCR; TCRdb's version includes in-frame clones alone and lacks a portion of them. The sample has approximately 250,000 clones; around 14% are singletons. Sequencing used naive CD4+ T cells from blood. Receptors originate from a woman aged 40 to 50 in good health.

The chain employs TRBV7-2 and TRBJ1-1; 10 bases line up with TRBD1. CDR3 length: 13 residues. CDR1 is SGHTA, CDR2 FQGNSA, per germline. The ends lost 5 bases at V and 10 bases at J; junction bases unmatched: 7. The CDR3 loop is CASSPRDRGIAFF. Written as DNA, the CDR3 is TGTGCCAGCAGCCCGAGGGACAGGGGTATAGCTTTCTTT.

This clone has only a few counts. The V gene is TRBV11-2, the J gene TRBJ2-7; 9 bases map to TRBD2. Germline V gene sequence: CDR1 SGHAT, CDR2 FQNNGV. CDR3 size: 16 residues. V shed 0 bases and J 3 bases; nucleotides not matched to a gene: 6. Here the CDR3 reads CASSLEASGAIYEQYF. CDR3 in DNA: TGTGCCAGCAGCTTAGAGGCTAGCGGGGCCATCTACGAGCAGTACTTC.

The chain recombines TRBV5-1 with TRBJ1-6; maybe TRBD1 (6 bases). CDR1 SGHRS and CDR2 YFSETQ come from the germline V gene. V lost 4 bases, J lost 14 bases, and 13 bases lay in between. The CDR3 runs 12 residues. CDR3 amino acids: CASSPDRQALHF. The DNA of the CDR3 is TGCGCCAGCAGCCCAGACAGGCAAGCCCTCCACTTT. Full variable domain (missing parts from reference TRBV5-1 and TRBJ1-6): KAGVTQTPRYLIKTRGQQVTLSCSPISGHRSVSWYQQTPGQGLQFLFEYFSETQRNKGNFPGRFSGRQFSNSRSEMNVSTLELGDSALYLCASSPDRQALHFGNGTRLTVT.

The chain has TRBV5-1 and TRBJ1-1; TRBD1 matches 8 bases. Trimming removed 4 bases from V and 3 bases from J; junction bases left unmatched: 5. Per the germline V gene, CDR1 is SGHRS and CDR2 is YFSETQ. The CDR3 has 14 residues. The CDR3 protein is CASSPDRGDTEAFF. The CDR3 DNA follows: TGCGCCAGCAGCCCTGACAGGGGAGACACTGAAGCTTTCTTT. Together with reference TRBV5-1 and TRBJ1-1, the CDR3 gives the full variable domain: KAGVTQTPRYLIKTRGQQVTLSCSPISGHRSVSWYQQTPGQGLQFLFEYFSETQRNKGNFPGRFSGRQFSNSRSEMNVSTLELGDSALYLCASSPDRGDTEAFFGQGTRLTVV.

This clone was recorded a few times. The CDR3 DNA reads as TGTGCCAGCTCACCACCGAACAGAAACACTGAAGCTTTCTTT. Encoded protein: CASSPPNRNTEAFF. The chain uses TRBV18 and TRBJ1-1; no firm D call. The germline V gene encodes CDR1 KGHSH and CDR2 LQKENI. CDR3 length: 14 residues. With 0 bases removed from V and 2 bases from J, the gap between germline ends came to 7 bases.

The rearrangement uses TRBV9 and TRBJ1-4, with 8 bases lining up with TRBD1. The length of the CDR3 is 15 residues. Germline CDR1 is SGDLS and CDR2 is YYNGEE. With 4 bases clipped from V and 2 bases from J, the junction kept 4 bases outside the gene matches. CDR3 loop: CASSPRDRTNEKLFF. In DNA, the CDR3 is TGTGCCAGCAGCCCTAGGGACAGGACTAATGAAAAACTGTTTTTT.

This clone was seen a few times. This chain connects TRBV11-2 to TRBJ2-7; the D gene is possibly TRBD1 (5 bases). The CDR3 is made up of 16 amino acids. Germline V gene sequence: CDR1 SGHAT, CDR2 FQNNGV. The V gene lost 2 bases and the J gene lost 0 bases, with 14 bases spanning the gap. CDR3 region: CASSLIPGINSYEQYF. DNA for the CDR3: TGTGCCAGCAGCTTAATACCAGGGATCAACTCCTACGAGCAGTACTTC.

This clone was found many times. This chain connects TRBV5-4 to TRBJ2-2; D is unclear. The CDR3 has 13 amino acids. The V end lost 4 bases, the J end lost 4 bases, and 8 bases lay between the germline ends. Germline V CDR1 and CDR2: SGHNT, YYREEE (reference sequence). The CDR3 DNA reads TGTGCCAGCAGCCCTGAGCCCACCGGGGAGCTGTTTTTT. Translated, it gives CASSPEPTGELFF.

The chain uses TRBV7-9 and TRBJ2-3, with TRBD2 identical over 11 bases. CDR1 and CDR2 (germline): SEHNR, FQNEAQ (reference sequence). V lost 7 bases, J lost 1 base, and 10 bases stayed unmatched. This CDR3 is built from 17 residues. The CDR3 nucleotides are TGTGCCAGCAACGCACCCAATAGCGGGGGGGGCACAGATACGCAGTATTTT. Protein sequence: CASNAPNSGGGTDTQYF. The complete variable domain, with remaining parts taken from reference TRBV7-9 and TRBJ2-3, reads DTGVSQNPRHKITKRGQNVTFRCDPISEHNRLYWYRQTLGQGPEFLTYFQNEAQLEKSRLLSDRFSAERPKGSFSTLEIQRTEQGDSAMYLCASNAPNSGGGTDTQYFGPGTRLTVL.

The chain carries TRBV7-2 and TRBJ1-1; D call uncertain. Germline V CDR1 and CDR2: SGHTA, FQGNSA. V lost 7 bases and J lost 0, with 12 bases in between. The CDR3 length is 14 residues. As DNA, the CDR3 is TGTGCCAGCACCCTAGGTCTGTTGAACACTGAAGCTTTCTTT. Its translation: CASTLGLLNTEAFF.

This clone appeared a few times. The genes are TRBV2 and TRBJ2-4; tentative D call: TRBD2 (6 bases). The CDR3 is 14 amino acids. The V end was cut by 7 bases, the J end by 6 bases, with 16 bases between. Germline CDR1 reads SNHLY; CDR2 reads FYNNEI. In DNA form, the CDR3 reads TGTGCCAGCACGAGCGGGTCCCCCTTAAACATTCAGTACTTC. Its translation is CASTSGSPLNIQYF.

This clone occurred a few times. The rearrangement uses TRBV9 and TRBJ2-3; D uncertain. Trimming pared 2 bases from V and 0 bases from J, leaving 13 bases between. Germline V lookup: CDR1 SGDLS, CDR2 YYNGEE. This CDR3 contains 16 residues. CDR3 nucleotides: TGTGCCAGCAGCGTCCTTACTGGCGGTAGCACAGATACGCAGTATTTT. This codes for CASSVLTGGSTDTQYF.

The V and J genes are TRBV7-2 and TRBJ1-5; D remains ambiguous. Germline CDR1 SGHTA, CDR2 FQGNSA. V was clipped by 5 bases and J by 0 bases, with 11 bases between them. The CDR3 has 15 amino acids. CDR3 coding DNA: TGTGCCAGCAGCGCAGGTCCGATTAGCAATCAGCCCCAGCATTTT. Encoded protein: CASSAGPISNQPQHF.

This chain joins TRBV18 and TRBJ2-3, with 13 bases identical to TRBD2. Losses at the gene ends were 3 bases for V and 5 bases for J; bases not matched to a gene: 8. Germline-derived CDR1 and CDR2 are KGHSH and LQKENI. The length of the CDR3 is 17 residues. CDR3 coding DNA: TGTGCCAGCTCACCGTACGGGACTAGCGGGGAAAGAGATACGCAGTATTTT. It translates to CASSPYGTSGERDTQYF.

CDR3 protein: CATTPGRVGSPLHF. CDR3 DNA: TGTGCCACCACTCCTGGCAGGGTGGGCTCACCCCTCCACTTT. The chain combines TRBV15 with TRBJ1-6; weak D call: TRBD1 (5 bases). Trimming removed 7 bases from V and 10 bases from J, with 17 bases in between. This CDR3 region has 14 residues. Germline CDR1 LNHNV, CDR2 YYDKDF (reference sequence).

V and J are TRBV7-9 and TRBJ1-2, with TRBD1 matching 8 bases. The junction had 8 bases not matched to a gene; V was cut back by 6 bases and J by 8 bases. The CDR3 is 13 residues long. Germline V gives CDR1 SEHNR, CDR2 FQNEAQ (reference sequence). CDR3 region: CASRAGQGRGYTF. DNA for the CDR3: TGTGCCAGCAGGGCCGGACAGGGCAGAGGCTACACCTTC.

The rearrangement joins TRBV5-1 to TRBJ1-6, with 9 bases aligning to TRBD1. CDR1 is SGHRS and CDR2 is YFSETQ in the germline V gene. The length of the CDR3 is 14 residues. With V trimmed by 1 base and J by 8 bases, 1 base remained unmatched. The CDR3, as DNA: TGCGCCAGCAGCTTGCGACAGGGGGATTCACCCCTCCACTTT. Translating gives CASSLRQGDSPLHF.

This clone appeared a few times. The CDR3 here is CASSPRTDGNTGELFF. CDR3 nucleotide sequence: TGTGCCAGCAGCCCCCGGACAGACGGGAACACCGGGGAGCTGTTTTTT. V is TRBV9 and J is TRBJ2-2, with a tentative D call TRBD1 (6 bases). Germline CDR1 is SGDLS and CDR2 is YYNGEE. Trimming cost V 4 bases and J 1 base, with 14 bases left between them. The CDR3 totals 16 residues.

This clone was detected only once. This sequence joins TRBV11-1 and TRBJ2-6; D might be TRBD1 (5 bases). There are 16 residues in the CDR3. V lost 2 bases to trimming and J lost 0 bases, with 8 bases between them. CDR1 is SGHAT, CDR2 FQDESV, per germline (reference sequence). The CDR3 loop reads CASSLRQSSGANVLTF. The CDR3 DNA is TGTGCCAGCAGCTTAAGACAGAGCTCTGGGGCCAACGTCCTGACTTTC. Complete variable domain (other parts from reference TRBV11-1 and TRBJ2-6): EAEVAQSPRYKITEKSQAVAFWCDPISGHATLYWYRQILGQGPELLVQFQDESVVDDSQLPKDRFSAERLKGVDSTLKIQPAELGDSAMYLCASSLRQSSGANVLTFGAGSRLTVL.

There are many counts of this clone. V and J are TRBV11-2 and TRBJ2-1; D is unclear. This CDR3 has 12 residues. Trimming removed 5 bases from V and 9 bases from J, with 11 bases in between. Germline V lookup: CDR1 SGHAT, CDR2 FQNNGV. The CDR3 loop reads CASSPLVGEQFF. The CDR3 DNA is TGTGCCAGCAGCCCACTGGTCGGTGAGCAGTTCTTC.

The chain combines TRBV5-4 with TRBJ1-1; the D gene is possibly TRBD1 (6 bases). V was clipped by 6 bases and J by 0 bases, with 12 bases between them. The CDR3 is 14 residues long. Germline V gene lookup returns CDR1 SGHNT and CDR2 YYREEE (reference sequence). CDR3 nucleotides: TGTGCCAGCACCCTCAGGGGATTGAACACTGAAGCTTTCTTT. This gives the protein CASTLRGLNTEAFF.

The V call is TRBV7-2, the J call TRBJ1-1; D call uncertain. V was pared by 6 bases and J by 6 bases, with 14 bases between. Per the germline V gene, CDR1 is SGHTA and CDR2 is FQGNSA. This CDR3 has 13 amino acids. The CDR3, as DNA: TGTGCCAGCAGGTCCAGAGGAGACCCTGAAGCTTTCTTT. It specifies CASRSRGDPEAFF.

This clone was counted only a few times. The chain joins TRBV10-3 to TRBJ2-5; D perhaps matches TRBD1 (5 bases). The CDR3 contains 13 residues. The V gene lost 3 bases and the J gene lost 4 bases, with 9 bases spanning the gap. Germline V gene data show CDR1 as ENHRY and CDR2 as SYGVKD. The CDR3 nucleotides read TGTGCCATCAGTGAAAGGGGTGGAGAGACCCAGTACTTC. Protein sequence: CAISERGGETQYF.

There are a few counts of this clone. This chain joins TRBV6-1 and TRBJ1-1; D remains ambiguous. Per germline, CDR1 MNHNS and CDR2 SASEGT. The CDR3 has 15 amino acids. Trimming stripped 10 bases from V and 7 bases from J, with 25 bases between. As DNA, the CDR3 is TGTGCCACACGTGATCGGACTGTCCTAATAGATGAAGCTTTCTTT. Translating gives CATRDRTVLIDEAFF.

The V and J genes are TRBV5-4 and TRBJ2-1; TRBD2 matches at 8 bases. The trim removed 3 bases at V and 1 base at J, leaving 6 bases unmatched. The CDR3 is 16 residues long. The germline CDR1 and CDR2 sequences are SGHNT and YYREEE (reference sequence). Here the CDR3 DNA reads TGTGCCAGCAGCTCAAGCGGGGGAGCATCCTACAATGAGCAGTTCTTC. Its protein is CASSSSGGASYNEQFF.

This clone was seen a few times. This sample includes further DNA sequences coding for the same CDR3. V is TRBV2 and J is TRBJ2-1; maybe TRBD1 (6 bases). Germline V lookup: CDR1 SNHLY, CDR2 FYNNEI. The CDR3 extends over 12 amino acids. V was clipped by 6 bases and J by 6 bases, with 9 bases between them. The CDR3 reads CASSAQGNEQFF. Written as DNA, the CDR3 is TGTGCCAGCAGCGCACAGGGCAATGAGCAGTTCTTC. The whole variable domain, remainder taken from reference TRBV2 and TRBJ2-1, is EPEVTQTPSHQVTQMGQEVILRCVPISNHLYFYWYRQILGQKVEFLVSFYNNEISEKSEIFDDQFSVERPDGSNFTLKIRSTKLEDSAMYFCASSAQGNEQFFGPGTRLTVL.

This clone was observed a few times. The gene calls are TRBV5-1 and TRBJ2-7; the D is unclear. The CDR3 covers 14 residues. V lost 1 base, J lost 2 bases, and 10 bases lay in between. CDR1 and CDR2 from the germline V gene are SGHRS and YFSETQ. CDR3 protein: CASSLPRGTYEQYF. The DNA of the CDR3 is TGCGCCAGCAGCTTGCCCCGAGGAACCTACGAGCAGTACTTC.

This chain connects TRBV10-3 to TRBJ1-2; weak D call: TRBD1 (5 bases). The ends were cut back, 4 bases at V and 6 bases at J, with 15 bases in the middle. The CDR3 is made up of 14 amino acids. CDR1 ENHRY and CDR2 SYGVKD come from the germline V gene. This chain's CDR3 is CAISAGIEKDGYTF. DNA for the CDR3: TGTGCCATCAGTGCAGGGATCGAAAAGGATGGCTACACCTTC.

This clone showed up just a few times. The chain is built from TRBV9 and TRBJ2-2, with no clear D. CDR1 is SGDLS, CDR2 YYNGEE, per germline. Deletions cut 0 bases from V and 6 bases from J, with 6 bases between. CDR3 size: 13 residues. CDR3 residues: CASSVAPAGELFF. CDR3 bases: TGTGCCAGCAGCGTAGCCCCCGCCGGGGAGCTGTTTTTT.

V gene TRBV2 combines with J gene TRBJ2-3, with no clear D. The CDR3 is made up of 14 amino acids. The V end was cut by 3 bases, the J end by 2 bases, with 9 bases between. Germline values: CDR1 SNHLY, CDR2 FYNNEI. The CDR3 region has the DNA TGTGCCAGCAGTGACCTAACGTCCACAGATACGCAGTATTTT. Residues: CASSDLTSTDTQYF.